Presented here are 26 T cell receptor beta chains from one specimen sequenced in a study of shared clonotypes between healthy human individuals. Sequencing used immunoSEQ multiplex PCR; TCRdb keeps in-frame clones, though not all of them. The top ten hold 1.5% to 2% of the sample, which has 640,000 or so clones, around 72% seen once. Sequenced input: memory CD4+ T cells sorted from blood. Subset here: CD45RA-negative fraction. The source of these receptors is a woman in her thirties in good health.

The V gene is TRBV28, the J gene TRBJ2-5; the D gene is possibly TRBD2 (5 bases). The CDR3 is 12 residues long. Germline V lookup: CDR1 MDHEN, CDR2 SYDVKM. V was cut by 6 bases and J by 2 bases, with 7 bases left in between. CDR3 in DNA: TGTGCCAGCAGAGCGGCTCAAGAGACCCAGTACTTC. Encoded protein: CASRAAQETQYF.

This clone has more than one count but fewer than ten. This chain links TRBV7-6 with TRBJ2-2; no clear D gene. V was trimmed by 6 bases and J by 6 bases, leaving 8 bases between them. The CDR3 is made up of 12 amino acids. Germline CDR1 is SGHVS and CDR2 is FNYEAQ. The CDR3 region has the DNA TGTGCCAGCAGACCGAGCTCCGGGGAGCTGTTTTTT. Protein sequence: CASRPSSGELFF.

The chain employs TRBV6-5 and TRBJ1-3; D gene uncertain. V lost 6 bases and J lost 0, with 9 bases in between. CDR3 size: 14 residues. Per germline, CDR1 MNHEY and CDR2 SVGAGI. The CDR3 is CASRLGYSGNTIYF. CDR3 nucleotides: TGTGCCAGCAGGTTGGGTTACTCTGGAAACACCATATATTTT.

The rearrangement joins TRBV4-2 to TRBJ2-7; 13 bases match TRBD2. Germline CDR1 is LGHNA and CDR2 is YNFKEQ. The junction had 6 bases not matched to a gene; V was cut back by 4 bases and J by 3 bases. The CDR3 is 16 amino acids. This CDR3 reads CASSPRTSGSSYEQYF. For the CDR3, the DNA is TGTGCCAGCAGCCCGAGGACTAGCGGGAGCAGCTACGAGCAGTACTTC.

As concerns this clone: Other DNA sequences of this sample code for an identical CDR3. The chain carries TRBV28 and TRBJ2-7; D perhaps matches TRBD1 (6 bases). This CDR3 is built from 13 residues. Germline V gives CDR1 MDHEN, CDR2 SYDVKM. Deletions cut 2 bases from V and 3 bases from J, with 8 bases between. The DNA of the CDR3 is TGTGCCAGCAGTTTAGGGACACACTACGAGCAGTACTTC. Residues: CASSLGTHYEQYF. The variable domain in full, completed from reference TRBV28 and TRBJ2-7, reads DVKVTQSSRYLVKRTGEKVFLECVQDMDHENMFWYRQDPGLGLRLIYFSYDVKMKEKGDIPEGYSVSREKKERFSLILESASTNQTSMYLCASSLGTHYEQYFGPGTRLTVT.

This chain links TRBV18 with TRBJ1-1; D is ambiguous. CDR1 KGHSH and CDR2 LQKENI come from the germline V gene. There are 14 residues in the CDR3. Trimming pared 6 bases from V and 4 bases from J, leaving 15 bases between. DNA for the CDR3: TGTGCCAGCTCCCCCTACGGAACGAGCACTGAAGCTTTCTTT. This gives the protein CASSPYGTSTEAFF.

The rearrangement uses TRBV9 and TRBJ2-3; D not resolved. Germline V lookup: CDR1 SGDLS, CDR2 YYNGEE. V lost 3 bases and J lost 5, with 16 bases in between. The length of the CDR3 is 15 residues. In nucleotides, the CDR3 is TGTGCCAGCAGCGAGGTTGGTAGGGAAAGAGATACGCAGTATTTT. Protein product: CASSEVGRERDTQYF. Filled out from reference TRBV9 and TRBJ2-3, the complete variable domain reads DSGVTQTPKHLITATGQRVTLRCSPRSGDLSVYWYQQSLDQGLQFLIQYYNGEERAKGNILERFSAQQFPDLHSELNLSSLELGDSALYFCASSEVGRERDTQYFGPGTRLTVL.

This clone appeared a few times. The CDR3 DNA is TGTGCCAGCAGCGCAACCCCAGGGTTGCGCACAGATACGCAGTATTTT. Its translation: CASSATPGLRTDTQYF. J is TRBJ2-3 and V is TRBV7-8, with a weak D call TRBD1 (5 bases). The germline V and J ends were trimmed by 5 bases and 1 base, with 16 bases remaining between them. There are 16 residues in the CDR3. From germline, CDR1 is SGHVS and CDR2 FQNEAQ. Full variable domain (missing parts from reference TRBV7-8 and TRBJ2-3): GAGVSQSPRYKVAKRGQDVALRCDPISGHVSLFWYQQALGQGPEFLTYFQNEAQLDKSGLPSDRFFAERPEGSVSTLKIQRTQQEDSAVYLCASSATPGLRTDTQYFGPGTRLTVL.

The table lists this clone with a few counts. The chain is built from TRBV2 and TRBJ2-1, with TRBD1 matching over 9 bases. V shed 6 bases, J shed 6 bases, and the junction held 3 bases outside the gene matches. The CDR3 consists of 13 residues. Germline lookup yields CDR1 SNHLY and CDR2 FYNNEI. The CDR3 DNA follows: TGTGCCAGCAGGGGACAGGGAATCAATGAGCAGTTCTTC. Translated, it gives CASRGQGINEQFF.

The chain links TRBV11-3 to TRBJ2-2; D gene ambiguous. V lost 3 bases, J lost 0 bases, and 8 bases lay in between. Germline CDR1 reads SGHNT; CDR2 reads YENEEA. The length of the CDR3 is 15 residues. The CDR3 coding sequence is TGTGCCAGCAGCTTCGTGCTATCGAACACCGGGGAGCTGTTTTTT. Residues: CASSFVLSNTGELFF.

Points on this clone: No conserved phenylalanine or tryptophan ends this CDR3, so it is likely a read error. The DNA is omitted, as the CDR3 cannot be located on it reliably, and the CDR3 follows TCRdb's listing. The rearrangement joins TRBV1 to TRBJ1-3. TRBV1 is listed as a pseudogene. The CDR3 contains 12 residues when both ends are counted. The chain's CDR3 is CTSSQASGLGDL.

The V call is TRBV21-1, the J call TRBJ2-5; TRBD2, the table's D call, was not compared with the DNA. TRBV21-1 is termed a pseudogene. This CDR3 is 18 amino acids long. The CDR3 DNA follows: TGTGCCAGCAGCAAAGGTGGTACTAGCGGGAGGTTGCAGGAGACCCAGTACTTC. The encoded protein is CASSKGGTSGRLQETQYF.

This clone has just one count. This chain uses TRBV7-9 with TRBJ2-3; TRBD2 might be the D (6 bases). This CDR3 comprises 11 residues. CDR1 SEHNR and CDR2 FQNEAQ come from the germline V gene (reference sequence). V lost 7 bases, J lost 8 bases, and 10 bases lay in between. For the CDR3, the DNA is TGTGCCAGCACCAACGGGGGTACGCAGTATTTT. Translation: CASTNGGTQYF.

A single count supports this clone. This chain connects TRBV15 to TRBJ1-3, with 8 bases that match TRBD1. Germline-derived CDR1 and CDR2 are LNHNV and YYDKDF (reference sequence). The CDR3 sequence is 16 residues long. Germline trimming cut 5 bases from V and 3 bases from J; bases unmatched to any gene: 9. The DNA for the CDR3 is TGTGCCACCAGCGTTTCCAGGGGGCGAGGTGGAAACACCATATATTTT. This gives the protein CATSVSRGRGGNTIYF.

This clone was counted once. Different DNA sequences within this sample yield the same CDR3. The chain links TRBV28 to TRBJ2-7; weak D call: TRBD1 (5 bases). V shed 5 bases and J shed 4 bases, with 6 bases lying between them. Per germline, CDR1 MDHEN and CDR2 SYDVKM. This CDR3 region has 11 residues. The DNA for the CDR3 is TGTGCCAGCAGTCAGGGATACGAGCAGTACTTC. It codes for CASSQGYEQYF.

V and J are TRBV9 and TRBJ2-4, with 7 bases identical to TRBD2. J gave up 0 bases and V 4 bases, and 10 bases lay outside the gene matches. Germline CDR1 SGDLS, CDR2 YYNGEE. CDR3 length: 17 amino acids. CDR3 protein: CASSPRGSGVAKNIQYF. In DNA form, the CDR3 reads TGTGCCAGCAGCCCCAGAGGAAGCGGGGTAGCCAAAAACATTCAGTACTTC. Supplemented by reference TRBV9 and TRBJ2-4, the full variable domain reads DSGVTQTPKHLITATGQRVTLRCSPRSGDLSVYWYQQSLDQGLQFLIQYYNGEERAKGNILERFSAQQFPDLHSELNLSSLELGDSALYFCASSPRGSGVAKNIQYFGAGTRLSVL.

The chain is built from TRBV19 and TRBJ1-5; 9 bases fit TRBD1. Germline values: CDR1 LNHDA, CDR2 SQIVND (reference sequence). The CDR3 has 15 residues. The ends lost 6 bases at V and 0 bases at J; junction bases unmatched: 3. Here the CDR3 DNA reads TGTGCCAGTAGCGACAGGGGGGATAGCAATCAGCCCCAGCATTTT. Translated, it gives CASSDRGDSNQPQHF.

This sequence joins TRBV7-2 and TRBJ2-2; D perhaps matches TRBD2 (6 bases). The germline CDR1 and CDR2 sequences are SGHTA and FQGNSA. The CDR3 spans 15 residues. V was shortened by 3 bases and J by 3 bases, with 11 bases between the two germline ends. The CDR3 loop reads CASSFYQRDTGELFF. CDR3 DNA: TGTGCCAGCAGCTTTTATCAGCGGGACACCGGGGAGCTGTTTTTT.

The chain employs TRBV30 and TRBJ2-5, with D hard to call. The J call could be wrong; TRBJ2-7 is a better fit for the DNA end. The CDR3 contains 13 residues. Germline loops: CDR1 GTSNPN, CDR2 SVGIG (reference sequence). CDR3 DNA sequence: TGTGCCTGGACAGGTCCCCCTTCCTACGAGCAGTACTTC. Residues: CAWTGPPSYEQYF.

The chain is built from TRBV5-6 and TRBJ2-5; TRBD1 is a possible D gene (5 bases). CDR1 is SGHDT, CDR2 YYEEEE, per germline. The CDR3 has 14 amino acids. V shed 2 bases and J shed 6 bases, with 14 bases lying between them. The CDR3 is CASSFPGPEQTQYF. The CDR3 DNA reads TGTGCCAGCAGCTTCCCAGGGCCCGAACAGACCCAGTACTTC.

The rearrangement links TRBV10-3 to TRBJ1-4; a possible D gene is TRBD1 (5 bases). CDR1 and CDR2 from the germline V gene are ENHRY and SYGVKD. V gave up 0 bases and J gave up 6 bases, with 17 bases separating them. The CDR3 loop spans 17 amino acids. The CDR3 loop is CAISESPRAGPDEKLFF. In DNA form, the CDR3 reads TGTGCCATCAGTGAGTCCCCCCGGGCAGGGCCAGATGAAAAACTGTTTTTT.

Points on this clone: At one end the junction does not follow the germline gene, possibly because of a read error. This rearrangement joins TRBV29-1 to TRBJ2-2, with TRBD2 identical over 12 bases. The CDR3 is 15 amino acids. The germline CDR1 and CDR2 sequences are SQVTM and ANQGSEA. In DNA, the CDR3 is TGTTACTTCTGGGGACTAGCGGGGAACACCGGGGAGCTGTTTTTT. Translation gives CYFWGLAGNTGELFF.

This sequence joins TRBV7-2 and TRBJ2-2, with 12 bases aligning to TRBD2. The CDR3 is made up of 17 amino acids. Germline CDR1 is SGHTA and CDR2 is FQGNSA. V gave up 5 bases and J gave up 4 bases; unmatched junction bases: 8. CDR3 bases: TGTGCCAGCAGCCCGCGACTAGCGGGAGAGAGCACCGGGGAGCTGTTTTTT. This translates into CASSPRLAGESTGELFF.

This rearrangement joins TRBV29-1 to TRBJ2-7; 9 bases match TRBD1. From germline, CDR1 is SQVTM and CDR2 ANQGSEA. The CDR3 has 13 amino acids. V lost 4 bases, J lost 4 bases, and 5 bases stayed unmatched. CDR3 residues: CSVGGQGIYEQYF. CDR3 bases: TGCAGCGTTGGCGGACAGGGGATATACGAGCAGTACTTC.

The chain has TRBV7-9 and TRBJ1-2; D is ambiguous. This CDR3 comprises 13 residues. V was shortened by 5 bases and J by 0 bases, with 7 bases between the two germline ends. Germline loops: CDR1 SEHNR, CDR2 FQNEAQ (reference sequence). DNA for the CDR3: TGTGCCAGCAGCCGAGAAACTAACTATGGCTACACCTTC. It specifies CASSRETNYGYTF.

The chain combines TRBV27 with TRBJ1-1; tentatively, D is TRBD1 (5 bases). Per the germline V gene, CDR1 is MNHEY and CDR2 is SMNVEV (reference sequence). The CDR3 is 12 amino acids. V was clipped by 4 bases and J by 8 bases, with 11 bases between them. The DNA for the CDR3 is TGTGCCAGCAGTTCACCGGGACTGGAAGCTTTCTTT. It yields the protein CASSSPGLEAFF.